Below, 8 T cell receptor beta chains from the same sample are listed, as sequenced in a study of Ad26.COV2.S vaccination and SARS-CoV-2 variants. The sample's treatment: 15 to 20 received Ad26.COV2.S at low or high dose, single or two shots; several received placebo; per-sample allocation not given. Sampling happened 63 days after the first vaccine or placebo injection. Assay: immunoSEQ multiplex PCR; the TCRdb copy retains only in-frame clones and omits some. The sample includes 330,000 or so clones, approximately 87% of them seen just once. Material: peripheral blood, obtained in a trial of Ad26.COV2.S vaccine versus placebo. These receptors all stem from a person aged 18 to 59 who received the Ad26.COV2.S COVID-19 vaccine or a placebo.

J is TRBJ2-2 and V is TRBV9; tentatively, D is TRBD2 (5 bases). Germline lookup yields CDR1 SGDLS and CDR2 YYNGEE. Trimming left V 0 bases short and J 5 bases short, with 11 bases between. CDR3 length: 15 residues. The CDR3: CASSVATTLTGELFF. The CDR3 DNA reads TGTGCCAGCAGCGTAGCGACTACCCTAACCGGGGAGCTGTTTTTT.

This chain joins TRBV29-1 and TRBJ1-2, with D possibly matching TRBD1 (5 bases). This CDR3 has 12 amino acids. Germline CDR1 and CDR2: SQVTM and ANQGSEA. V lost 3 bases, J lost 10 bases, and 15 bases lay in between. The CDR3 sequence: CSVESGREVYTF. CDR3 DNA sequence: TGCAGCGTTGAGAGTGGCAGGGAAGTCTACACCTTC.

The chain uses TRBV19 and TRBJ1-5, with D maybe TRBD1 (6 bases). The CDR3 spans 16 residues. Trimming left V 5 bases short and J 4 bases short, with 18 bases between. CDR1 LNHDA and CDR2 SQIVND come from the germline V gene (reference sequence). The CDR3 DNA follows: TGTGCCAGTAGTCCAAATTTAGTAGGGGGGAATCAGCCCCAGCATTTT. This sequence encodes CASSPNLVGGNQPQHF.

This rearrangement joins TRBV7-2 to TRBJ1-5, with TRBD1 matching over 7 bases. From germline, CDR1 is SGHTA and CDR2 FQGNSA. The CDR3 spans 15 residues. Trimming cost V 3 bases and J 0 bases; bases outside gene matches: 2. The CDR3 sequence: CASSFTGASNQPQHF. The CDR3 DNA is TGTGCCAGCAGCTTCACAGGGGCTAGCAATCAGCCCCAGCATTTT.

This clone was counted a single time. This chain joins TRBV7-2 and TRBJ2-1, with 8 bases fitting TRBD2. Germline CDR1 and CDR2: SGHTA and FQGNSA. This CDR3 contains 14 residues. V was pared by 5 bases and J by 6 bases, with 6 bases of the junction left unmatched. For the CDR3, the DNA is TGTGCCAGCAGCCCCAGCGGGGGCCCCAATGAGCAGTTCTTC. It specifies CASSPSGGPNEQFF.

This sequence joins TRBV9 and TRBJ2-7; the D is unclear. CDR3 length equals 16 residues. Trimming stripped 0 bases from V and 2 bases from J, with 15 bases between. Germline V gene lookup returns CDR1 SGDLS and CDR2 YYNGEE. The CDR3 protein is CASSVDEGFLTYEQYV. In DNA form, the CDR3 reads TGTGCCAGCAGCGTAGACGAAGGGTTCTTAACCTACGAGCAGTACGTC.

The chain employs TRBV7-2 and TRBJ2-5, with TRBD2 matching 10 bases. After removal of 5 bases from V and 2 bases from J, the junction contained 8 bases not matched to a gene. The CDR3 loop spans 16 amino acids. The germline gives CDR1 SGHTA, CDR2 FQGNSA. The CDR3 coding sequence is TGTGCCAGCAGCCCGGGGGTACTAGCGGGGCAAGAGACCCAGTACTTC. Amino acids: CASSPGVLAGQETQYF.

This clone showed up just a few times. V is TRBV4-3 and J is TRBJ1-1, with 7 bases that match TRBD1. J gave up 2 bases and V 4 bases, and 13 bases lay outside the gene matches. Germline V lookup: CDR1 LGHNA, CDR2 YSLEER. The CDR3 covers 17 residues. CDR3 in DNA: TGCGCCAGCAGCCTTTCCATAGGGGGCGTCAGTAACACTGAAGCTTTCTTT. Amino acids: CASSLSIGGVSNTEAFF.